The 28 T cell receptor beta chains reported below all come from one sample, sequenced in a study of blood T cell repertoires in COVID-19. Measured with immunoSEQ multiplex PCR; TCRdb has only the in-frame clones, and not every one. The table lists 2,500 to 4,000 clones, roughly nine tenths of them singletons. Sequencing was performed on peripheral blood. These receptors came from a human donor with active COVID-19. The donor label of this sample is uncertain.

The table lists this clone with a count of one. J is TRBJ2-3 and V is TRBV7-2; D is perhaps TRBD1 (7 bases). The germline gives CDR1 SGHTA, CDR2 FQGNSA. This CDR3 contains 19 residues. Trimming took 2 bases from V and 0 from J, leaving 21 bases between them. CDR3 loop: CASSLFSAGGRVSTDTQYF. The CDR3 region has the DNA TGTGCCAGCAGCTTATTTTCGGCAGGGGGGCGGGTTAGCACAGATACGCAGTATTTT.

The rearrangement links TRBV29-1 to TRBJ2-1; 16 nucleotides agree with TRBD2. The germline V gene encodes CDR1 SQVTM and CDR2 ANQGSEA. This CDR3 region has 18 residues. Unmatched junction bases numbered 6, after V lost 4 bases and J lost 0 bases. CDR3: CSVGLGLAGGSSYNEQFF. The CDR3, as DNA: TGCAGCGTTGGCCTGGGACTAGCGGGAGGGAGCTCCTACAATGAGCAGTTCTTC.

The chain uses TRBV28 and TRBJ2-7; 7 bases match TRBD1. The germline V gene encodes CDR1 MDHEN and CDR2 SYDVKM. The CDR3 sequence is 15 residues long. The junction had 6 bases not matched to a gene; V was cut back by 3 bases and J by 1 base. The CDR3 sequence is CASSLGRDRSYEQYF. CDR3 in DNA: TGTGCCAGCAGTTTGGGACGGGACAGATCCTACGAGCAGTACTTC.

The genes are TRBV28 and TRBJ2-1, with a tentative D call TRBD1 (5 bases). CDR1 and CDR2 (germline): MDHEN, SYDVKM. V lost 5 bases to trimming and J lost 2 bases, with 13 bases between them. CDR3 length: 15 residues. CDR3 DNA sequence: TGTGCCAGCAGTCCCCCCCAGGGTGCCTACAATGAGCAGTTCTTC. Translating it yields CASSPPQGAYNEQFF.

J is TRBJ2-7 and V is TRBV24-1; 11 nucleotides match TRBD1. J lost 5 bases, V lost 4 bases, and 3 bases had no gene match. The CDR3 runs to 14 residues. Germline V gene sequence: CDR1 KGHDR, CDR2 SFDVKD. DNA of the CDR3: TGTGCCACCAGTGAGCCGGACAGGGGGCACGAGCAGTACGTC. It yields the protein CATSEPDRGHEQYV.

This rearrangement joins TRBV11-2 to TRBJ2-2, with D uncertain. This CDR3 is 15 amino acids long. Trimming took off 7 bases at V and 8 bases at J, with 20 bases between the two ends. CDR1 SGHAT and CDR2 FQNNGV come from the germline V gene. The CDR3 protein is CASTGLGWQLGELFF. In DNA form, the CDR3 reads TGTGCCAGCACCGGTTTGGGCTGGCAATTGGGGGAGCTGTTTTTT.

The chain couples TRBV14 to TRBJ1-2; D perhaps matches TRBD1 (6 bases). The V and J ends lost 8 bases and 4 bases respectively, with 17 bases between them. The CDR3 is 14 residues long. Germline V lookup: CDR1 SGHDN, CDR2 FVKESK. The CDR3 nucleotides read TGTGCCAGCCCTCCGGACAGATACTTCTATGGCTACACCTTC. Amino acid sequence: CASPPDRYFYGYTF.

The genes are TRBV9 and TRBJ2-1, with TRBD2 identical over 11 bases. The germline V gene encodes CDR1 SGDLS and CDR2 YYNGEE. CDR3 length: 15 amino acids. V dropped 4 bases and J dropped 3; count of bases not matched to a gene: 3. In DNA, the CDR3 is TGTGCCAGCAGCCCACTAGCGGGGGACTACAATGAGCAGTTCTTC. Its translation is CASSPLAGDYNEQFF.

This rearrangement joins TRBV2 to TRBJ1-2; 7 bases are a match to TRBD1. From germline, CDR1 is SNHLY and CDR2 FYNNEI. This CDR3 is 14 amino acids long. The junction had 7 bases not matched to a gene; V was cut back by 7 bases and J by 2 bases. As DNA, the CDR3 is TGTGCCAGCAACCTACCAGGGGGAAACTATGGCTACACCTTC. This gives the protein CASNLPGGNYGYTF.

The CDR3: CASRREGYNEQFF. The DNA for the CDR3 is TGTGCCAGCAGGAGGGAGGGCTACAATGAGCAGTTCTTC. V gene TRBV2 combines with J gene TRBJ2-1; 7 bases are shared with TRBD2. The CDR3 has 13 residues. J was trimmed by 3 bases and V by 6 bases; bases with no gene match: 2. CDR1 is SNHLY, CDR2 FYNNEI, per germline. The complete variable domain, with remaining parts taken from reference TRBV2 and TRBJ2-1, reads EPEVTQTPSHQVTQMGQEVILRCVPISNHLYFYWYRQILGQKVEFLVSFYNNEISEKSEIFDDQFSVERPDGSNFTLKIRSTKLEDSAMYFCASRREGYNEQFFGPGTRLTVL.

The V gene is TRBV9, the J gene TRBJ2-2, with D perhaps matching TRBD1 (5 bases). Germline V CDR1 and CDR2: SGDLS, YYNGEE. The CDR3 covers 16 residues. V was shortened by 4 bases and J by 8 bases, with 21 bases between the two germline ends. CDR3 loop: CASSPQAQWGRGELFF. CDR3 nucleotides: TGTGCCAGCAGCCCGCAGGCTCAGTGGGGCCGTGGGGAGCTGTTTTTT. The variable domain in full, with the rest retrieved from reference TRBV9 and TRBJ2-2, is DSGVTQTPKHLITATGQRVTLRCSPRSGDLSVYWYQQSLDQGLQFLIQYYNGEERAKGNILERFSAQQFPDLHSELNLSSLELGDSALYFCASSPQAQWGRGELFFGEGSRLTVL.

The chain joins TRBV27 to TRBJ2-3; the match to TRBD2 covers 7 bases. There are 16 residues in the CDR3. Unmatched junction bases numbered 6, after V lost 2 bases and J lost 1 base. Per germline, CDR1 MNHEY and CDR2 SMNVEV (reference sequence). The CDR3 sequence is CASSLVARGGTDTQYF. CDR3 DNA: TGTGCCAGCAGTTTAGTTGCCCGGGGGGGCACAGATACGCAGTATTTT.

The rearrangement uses TRBV7-9 and TRBJ1-2, with TRBD1 matching 10 bases. With V trimmed by 7 bases and J by 5 bases, 22 bases remained unmatched. Germline V gene data show CDR1 as SEHNR and CDR2 as FQNEAQ (reference sequence). CDR3 length: 19 residues. For the CDR3, the DNA is TGTGCCAGCATCAAATTGACCGGGACAGGGGCAGGTGTCTGGTATGGCTACACCTTC. It encodes CASIKLTGTGAGVWYGYTF.

This chain connects TRBV2 to TRBJ1-1, with 10 bases lining up with TRBD1. The CDR3 is 18 amino acids. The junction had 9 bases not matched to a gene; V was cut back by 2 bases and J by 0 bases. Germline values: CDR1 SNHLY, CDR2 FYNNEI. CDR3 protein: CASSETRTGGGMNTEAFF. The CDR3 nucleotides are TGTGCCAGCAGTGAAACTCGGACAGGGGGGGGCATGAACACTGAAGCTTTCTTT. Drawing the rest from reference TRBV2 and TRBJ1-1, the complete variable domain is EPEVTQTPSHQVTQMGQEVILRCVPISNHLYFYWYRQILGQKVEFLVSFYNNEISEKSEIFDDQFSVERPDGSNFTLKIRSTKLEDSAMYFCASSETRTGGGMNTEAFFGQGTRLTVV.

The CDR3 coding sequence is TGCAGCGTCGGACAGGGTATTAACCCCTACGAGCAGTACTTC. Amino acid sequence: CSVGQGINPYEQYF. The chain joins TRBV29-1 to TRBJ2-7, with 8 bases lining up with TRBD1. This CDR3 has 14 amino acids. V lost 6 bases and J lost 2; bases outside the gene matches: 9. From germline, CDR1 is SQVTM and CDR2 ANQGSEA.

J is TRBJ2-2 and V is TRBV4-3, with 15 bases matching TRBD2. Germline CDR1 and CDR2: LGHNA and YSLEER. V was clipped by 4 bases and J by 6 bases; unmatched bases: 6. This CDR3 has 17 residues. The CDR3 region has the DNA TGCGCCAGCAGCCTCATGGGACTAGCGGGAGGTCCCGGGGAGCTGTTTTTT. It is translated as CASSLMGLAGGPGELFF.

The chain uses TRBV7-9 and TRBJ2-7; TRBD1 is a possible D gene (5 bases). CDR3 length: 13 amino acids. With 5 bases removed from V and 5 bases from J, the gap between germline ends came to 13 bases. The V gene's germline CDR1 is SEHNR and CDR2 FQNEAQ (reference sequence). CDR3 region: CASSAGQEDEQYF. CDR3 in DNA: TGTGCCAGCAGCGCAGGACAAGAGGACGAGCAGTACTTC.

The genes are TRBV24-1 and TRBJ1-5; 9 positions match TRBD1. The CDR3 length is 21 residues. The germline V gene encodes CDR1 KGHDR and CDR2 SFDVKD. Unmatched junction bases numbered 19, after V lost 0 bases and J lost 5 bases. The CDR3 DNA reads TGTGCCACCAGTGATTTGGGTAAGAGGGGGCACCGGGACAGGGCTCATCAGCCCCAGCATTTT. Its translation is CATSDLGKRGHRDRAHQPQHF.

A single count supports this clone. This chain joins TRBV6-2 or TRBV6-3 and TRBJ2-3; 11 bases match TRBD2. This CDR3 has 17 residues. J was trimmed by 5 bases and V by 0 bases; bases with no gene match: 7. CDR1 MNHEY and CDR2 SVGEGT come from the germline V gene. CDR3 nucleotide sequence: TGTGCCAGCAGTTACTCGCGTACTAGCGGGAGAAGAGATACGCAGTATTTT. Translation gives CASSYSRTSGRRDTQYF.

This rearrangement joins TRBV18 to TRBJ1-2, with 8 positions matching TRBD1. This CDR3 contains 15 residues. From germline, CDR1 is KGHSH and CDR2 LQKENI. The V gene end was trimmed by 3 bases and the J gene end by 3 bases; junction bases not matched to a gene: 6. CDR3 residues: CASSPGQGGYYGYTF. The CDR3 DNA is TGTGCCAGCTCACCTGGACAGGGTGGGTACTATGGCTACACCTTC.

The chain uses TRBV7-9 and TRBJ2-3; 10 nucleotides align to TRBD2. V was clipped by 2 bases and J by 4 bases; unmatched bases: 6. Germline V CDR1 and CDR2: SEHNR, FQNEAQ (reference sequence). CDR3 length equals 16 residues. The CDR3 region has the DNA TGTGCCAGCAGCTTATATCTAGCGGGAGTCGCAGATACGCAGTATTTT. Translating gives CASSLYLAGVADTQYF.

This clone occurred a few times. J is TRBJ2-5 and V is TRBV10-3; 12 bases agree with TRBD1. V lost 4 bases, J lost 5 bases, and 5 bases stayed unmatched. Germline CDR1 ENHRY, CDR2 SYGVKD. The CDR3 sequence is 15 residues long. The DNA for the CDR3 is TGTGCCATCAGTGGGGACAGGGGGCTTCGGGAGACCCAGTACTTC. Translated, it gives CAISGDRGLRETQYF.

V usage is TRBV12-3 or TRBV12-4 and J usage is TRBJ2-3; D is possibly TRBD2 (6 bases). V was cut by 3 bases and J by 6 bases, with 10 bases left in between. This CDR3 is 13 amino acids long. DNA for the CDR3: TGTGCCAGCAGTTTTAGCGGAGGTGATACGCAGTATTTT. Translating it yields CASSFSGGDTQYF.

The chain recombines TRBV18 with TRBJ1-2; the D is unclear. V shed 4 bases and J shed 0 bases, with 9 bases lying between them. The CDR3 sequence is 14 residues long. Germline values: CDR1 KGHSH, CDR2 LQKENI. The CDR3 spells CASSQQHTNYGYTF. The CDR3 bases are TGTGCCAGCTCACAACAGCACACTAACTATGGCTACACCTTC.

Here the CDR3 DNA reads TGTGCCATCAGTGAGTCGGACAGGGGCGACACTGAAGCTTTCTTT. Translated, it gives CAISESDRGDTEAFF. The chain links TRBV10-3 to TRBJ1-1; 9 bases line up with TRBD1. Germline lookup yields CDR1 ENHRY and CDR2 SYGVKD. With 0 bases clipped from V and 3 bases from J, the junction kept 2 bases outside the gene matches. This CDR3 has 15 residues.

The chain uses TRBV28 and TRBJ2-7, with TRBD1 matching 9 bases. Germline V lookup: CDR1 MDHEN, CDR2 SYDVKM. CDR3 length: 15 residues. V trimming: 2 bases; J trimming: 2 bases; junction bases outside the gene matches: 4. The CDR3 nucleotides are TGTGCCAGCAGTTTACCGACAGGGGGACCCTACGAGCAGTACTTC. Amino acids: CASSLPTGGPYEQYF.

This clone has just one count. The CDR3 coding sequence is TGTGCCAGCAGCTTAGGTGTGGGGCCCTACAATGAGCAGTTCTTC. As protein: CASSLGVGPYNEQFF. The rearrangement uses TRBV7-2 and TRBJ2-1; a possible D gene is TRBD1 (5 bases). V was shortened by 1 base and J by 2 bases, with 9 bases between the two germline ends. CDR3 length: 15 amino acids. Germline V lookup: CDR1 SGHTA, CDR2 FQGNSA.

The rearrangement joins TRBV29-1 to TRBJ2-3, with D possibly TRBD1 on 5 matching bases. Looked up from germline, CDR1 is SQVTM and CDR2 is ANQGSEA. Trimming removed 5 bases at V and 0 bases at J, with 9 bases between. This CDR3 is 13 amino acids long. The CDR3 DNA follows: TGCAGCGTTCGGTGGACAAGCACAGATACGCAGTATTTT. Translation: CSVRWTSTDTQYF.